This T cell receptor (beta chain) was observed in a study of T cell responses to AZD1222 COVID-19 vaccine. Whole-study results and caveats: After the peak T cell response, and only then, were repertoires sampled.

The assay was immunoSEQ multiplex PCR, and TCRdb's table has in-frame clones only and misses some. The sample includes 100,000 or so clones, more than 75% of them seen just once. This clone appeared once. As yet, its antigen is unknown. This CDR3 is 16 amino acids long. The germline V gene has CDR1 LNHNV and CDR2 YYDKDF (reference sequence). Unmatched junction bases numbered 1, after V lost 0 bases and J lost 0 bases. The receptor was derived from an adult in good health. Sample: peripheral blood, taken on day 0 of AZD1222 vaccination. The gene calls are TRBV15 and TRBJ2-1; 8 bases align to TRBD2. CDR3 sequence: CATSRESGSSYNEQFF. DNA of the CDR3: TGTGCCACCAGCAGAGAGAGCGGGAGCTCCTACAATGAGCAGTTCTTC.